This TCR beta chain was obtained from a study of control samples from healthy donors and cancer patients. The CDR3 length is 16 residues. The germline V gene encodes CDR1 SGHNT and CDR2 YENEEA. Trimming took 0 bases from V and 8 from J; bases not matched to a gene: 10. Clones were read by immunoSEQ multiplex PCR, and TCRdb kept only the in-frame ones, dropping some. The sample shows fewer than 90,000 clones, more than 75% of them seen only once. The chain uses TRBV11-3 and TRBJ2-1, with 7 positions matching TRBD2. The origin of this receptor is a man in his fifties or sixties in good health. The source material was blood. In DNA, the CDR3 is TGTGCCAGCAGCTTAGATTGGGGCGGGAGTTGGGATGAGCAGTTCTTC. This translates into CASSLDWGGSWDEQFF.